The 23 T cell receptor beta chains below all came from one sample that was sequenced in a study of CD8 T cells in ankylosing spondylitis. Study-wide points: For ankylosing spondylitis blood, a TCR beta motif of 7 to 9 highly homologous variants appeared characteristic.

For these receptors, no antigen is known. One entry per CDR3 protein results from TCRdb running MiXCR on the 5' RACE reads. The sample includes 400,000 to 450,000 distinct CDR3 sequences, about a sixth of them seen just once. What was sequenced was blood, either unsorted or a sorted T cell fraction (not recorded which). These receptor sequences come from a male donor with ankylosing spondylitis.

This chain uses TRBV3-1 with TRBJ2-3, with 8 nucleotides matching TRBD2. Per the germline V gene, CDR1 is LGHDT and CDR2 is YNNKEL (reference sequence). The V gene end was trimmed by 0 bases and the J gene end by 2 bases; junction bases not matched to a gene: 7. This CDR3 has 17 residues. This chain's CDR3 is CASSQDRGGRITDTQYF. In DNA, the CDR3 is TGTGCCAGCAGCCAAGATCGGGGGGGAAGAATCACAGATACGCAGTATTTT.

For this clonotype: Germline and junction disagree at one end, which may indicate a read error. This chain connects TRBV12-3 or TRBV12-4 to TRBJ2-1, with 7 bases identical to TRBD1. The length of the CDR3 is 15 residues. CDR3 coding DNA: TGTGACAGCAGGGGGAGACCGGGCTCCTACAATGAGCAGTTCTTC. Amino acids: CDSRGRPGSYNEQFF.

Only a few counts were recorded for this clonotype. The V gene is TRBV6-5, the J gene TRBJ1-5; weak D call: TRBD1 (5 bases). V lost 0 bases, J lost 9 bases, and 12 bases lay in between. CDR1 is MNHEY, CDR2 SVGAGI, per germline. The CDR3 is 14 amino acids. Written as DNA, the CDR3 is TGTGCCAGCAGTTACTCAGGGGCAGGCCCGCCCCAGCATTTT. The encoded protein is CASSYSGAGPPQHF.

This clonotype was detected only a few times. This rearrangement joins TRBV5-1 to TRBJ2-3; D might be TRBD1 (5 bases). V lost 2 bases and J lost 2, with 12 bases in between. The CDR3 has 15 residues. Germline lookup yields CDR1 SGHRS and CDR2 YFSETQ. Written as DNA, the CDR3 is TGCGCCAGCAGCTTTGGCAGGGTCAACACAGATACGCAGTATTTT. It codes for CASSFGRVNTDTQYF.

V and J are TRBV29-1 and TRBJ2-1; TRBD2 is a possible D gene (7 bases). CDR1 SQVTM and CDR2 ANQGSEA come from the germline V gene. The length of the CDR3 is 14 residues. V lost 6 bases, J lost 7 bases, and 19 bases lay in between. The chain's CDR3 is CSVERGGGANEQFF. CDR3 bases: TGCAGCGTGGAAAGGGGGGGAGGAGCAAATGAGCAGTTCTTC.

About this clonotype itself: Its ends do not fully match the called genes, so a read error is possible. This rearrangement joins TRBV5-1 to TRBJ1-2, with TRBD1 identical over 8 bases. This CDR3 comprises 14 residues. Germline CDR1 is SGHRS and CDR2 is YFSETQ. The CDR3 DNA sequence: TGCGCCAGCAGCTTTTCGACAGGGGACTACGGCTACACCTTC. This encodes CASSFSTGDYGYTF.

J is TRBJ2-5 and V is TRBV5-5; TRBD2 is a possible D gene (5 bases). The germline CDR1 and CDR2 sequences are SGHKS and YYEKEE (reference sequence). The CDR3 totals 13 residues. Trimming removed 1 base from V and 7 bases from J, with 11 bases in between. CDR3 DNA sequence: TGTGCCAGCAGCTTGTCACAGAGCGGGACCCAGTACTTC. Residues: CASSLSQSGTQYF.

The V gene is TRBV5-4, the J gene TRBJ1-2, with 8 bases lining up with TRBD1. The CDR3 is 15 residues long. The junction had 11 bases not matched to a gene; V was cut back by 4 bases and J by 6 bases. CDR1 SGHNT and CDR2 YYREEE come from the germline V gene (reference sequence). The chain's CDR3 is CASSPADRDLNGYTF. The DNA for the CDR3 is TGTGCCAGCAGCCCCGCGGACAGGGACTTGAATGGCTACACCTTC.

This clonotype was counted between two and nine times. The chain links TRBV5-1 to TRBJ1-2, with 10 bases fitting TRBD1. V was pared by 0 bases and J by 8 bases, with 13 bases of the junction left unmatched. The CDR3 sequence is 17 residues long. CDR1 is SGHRS, CDR2 YFSETQ, per germline. CDR3 sequence: CASSLDVRGQGTGGYTF. The CDR3 bases are TGCGCCAGCAGCTTGGATGTTCGGGGACAGGGGACGGGCGGCTACACCTTC.

In its sample, this clonotype was seen a few times. The chain employs TRBV27 and TRBJ1-5, with D possibly matching TRBD1 (5 bases). Per germline, CDR1 MNHEY and CDR2 SMNVEV (reference sequence). With 5 bases removed from V and 6 bases from J, the gap between germline ends came to 20 bases. The CDR3 is made up of 16 amino acids. CDR3 sequence reads: CASSPRGGPGGQPQHF. The CDR3 region has the DNA TGTGCCAGCAGTCCTAGGGGTGGACCCGGTGGTCAGCCCCAGCATTTT.

This clonotype was counted a few times. The V and J genes are TRBV20-1 and TRBJ2-7; the match to TRBD2 covers 16 bases. The CDR3 spans 18 residues. Germline V gives CDR1 DFQATT, CDR2 SNEGSKA (reference sequence). The trim removed 3 bases at V and 4 bases at J, leaving 12 bases unmatched. CDR3 nucleotide sequence: TGCAGTGCTAGCCGAGGGACTAGCGGGAGGGCATCGAAATACGAGCAGTACTTC. Its protein is CSASRGTSGRASKYEQYF.

This sequence joins TRBV5-1 and TRBJ1-6; weak D call: TRBD1 (5 bases). Germline CDR1 reads SGHRS; CDR2 reads YFSETQ. Between the trimmed V and J ends, which lost 2 bases and 7 bases, there was a span of 13 bases. CDR3 length: 15 residues. This CDR3 reads CASSFGGPSNSPLHF. The CDR3 nucleotides read TGCGCCAGCAGCTTTGGGGGACCTTCGAATTCACCCCTCCACTTT.

This clonotype came up a few times. V and J are TRBV7-8 and TRBJ2-7; 10 bases align to TRBD1. V lost 5 bases, J lost 7 bases, and 8 bases stayed unmatched. There are 14 residues in the CDR3. CDR1 and CDR2 from the germline V gene are SGHVS and FQNEAQ. CDR3 sequence: CASSIRQGALEQYF. CDR3 nucleotides: TGTGCCAGCAGCATAAGACAGGGGGCGCTTGAGCAGTACTTC. The full variable domain, rest sourced from reference TRBV7-8 and TRBJ2-7, is GAGVSQSPRYKVAKRGQDVALRCDPISGHVSLFWYQQALGQGPEFLTYFQNEAQLDKSGLPSDRFFAERPEGSVSTLKIQRTQQEDSAVYLCASSIRQGALEQYFGPGTRLTVT.

The sample holds a few counts of this clonotype. V and J are TRBV10-3 and TRBJ1-1; a possible D gene is TRBD1 (6 bases). The CDR3 is 14 amino acids. CDR1 ENHRY and CDR2 SYGVKD come from the germline V gene. Trimming left V 7 bases short and J 8 bases short, with 20 bases between. The CDR3 coding sequence is TGTGCCATCACGGCAACAACACAGGGAATGGAAGCTTTCTTT. It encodes CAITATTQGMEAFF.

Only a few counts were recorded for this clonotype. CDR3 region: CASSLWGRGGFF. The CDR3 nucleotides read TGTGCCAGCAGTTTATGGGGTCGAGGCGGTTTCTTC. This chain connects TRBV28 to TRBJ2-1, with D unclear. The CDR3 has 12 residues. V dropped 0 bases and J dropped 16 bases, with 13 bases sitting between them. Per the germline V gene, CDR1 is MDHEN and CDR2 is SYDVKM. Filled out from reference TRBV28 and TRBJ2-1, the complete variable domain reads DVKVTQSSRYLVKRTGEKVFLECVQDMDHENMFWYRQDPGLGLRLIYFSYDVKMKEKGDIPEGYSVSREKKERFSLILESASTNQTSMYLCASSLWGRGGFFGPGTRLTVL.

This clonotype was recorded many times. V usage is TRBV12-3 or TRBV12-4 and J usage is TRBJ2-1; D might be TRBD1 (7 bases). V shed 1 base and J shed 6 bases, with 13 bases lying between them. The CDR3 loop spans 15 amino acids. The CDR3 loop reads CASSLEAGGLNEQFF. The CDR3 nucleotides are TGTGCCAGCAGTTTAGAAGCAGGGGGGCTCAATGAGCAGTTCTTC.

This clonotype was seen only a few times. V gene TRBV7-2 combines with J gene TRBJ1-1; D unclear. This CDR3 spans 12 amino acids. Trimming stripped 3 bases from V and 10 bases from J, with 12 bases between. Germline V gene data show CDR1 as SGHTA and CDR2 as FQGNSA. CDR3 coding DNA: TGTGCCAGCAGCTTTTACGGGGATTTAGCTTTCTTT. Translation: CASSFYGDLAFF. The entire variable domain, with the rest obtained from reference TRBV7-2 and TRBJ1-1, is as follows: GAGVSQSPSNKVTEKGKDVELRCDPISGHTALYWYRQSLGQGLEFLIYFQGNSAPDKSGLPSDRFSAERTGGSVSTLTIQRTQQEDSAVYLCASSFYGDLAFFGQGTRLTVV.

This clonotype came up a few times. J is TRBJ1-5 and V is TRBV7-2, with a weak D call TRBD1 (5 bases). Between the trimmed V and J ends, which lost 5 bases and 3 bases, there was a span of 8 bases. CDR1 is SGHTA and CDR2 is FQGNSA in the germline V gene. This CDR3 has 13 amino acids. This chain's CDR3 is CASSRQTNQPQHF. The CDR3 DNA is TGTGCCAGCAGCCGACAGACCAATCAGCCCCAGCATTTT.

A few counts support this clonotype. This rearrangement joins TRBV28 to TRBJ1-5; D is unresolved. Germline assignment: CDR1 MDHEN and CDR2 SYDVKM. V lost 4 bases and J 1 base, leaving 11 bases between the germline ends. The CDR3 extends over 15 amino acids. The chain's CDR3 is CASSSRERSNQPQHF. The CDR3 nucleotides read TGTGCCAGCAGTTCGAGGGAGAGGAGCAATCAGCCCCAGCATTTT.

This clonotype appeared once. The CDR3 sequence: CASRDRVGANVLTF. The CDR3 DNA follows: TGTGCCAGCAGAGACAGGGTTGGGGCCAACGTCCTGACTTTC. The V and J genes are TRBV12-3 or TRBV12-4 and TRBJ2-6; 7 nucleotides align to TRBD1. This CDR3 comprises 14 residues. Trimming cost V 6 bases and J 3 bases; bases outside gene matches: 2.

The rearrangement links TRBV5-1 to TRBJ2-6; D is unclear. Germline V gives CDR1 SGHRS, CDR2 YFSETQ. The CDR3 has 17 amino acids. V was clipped by 0 bases and J by 3 bases, with 13 bases between them. CDR3: CASSLGPTDFGANVLTF. CDR3 coding DNA: TGCGCCAGCAGCTTGGGTCCAACCGACTTTGGGGCCAACGTCCTGACTTTC.

This clonotype was detected only a few times. The chain combines TRBV24-1 with TRBJ2-1; D is uncertain. V lost 7 bases and J 5 bases, leaving 17 bases between the germline ends. Germline assignment: CDR1 KGHDR and CDR2 SFDVKD. The CDR3 has 15 residues. CDR3 protein: CATSTGPPRNNEQFF. CDR3 nucleotide sequence: TGTGCCACCAGCACCGGGCCCCCTCGAAACAATGAGCAGTTCTTC.

This clonotype was counted a few times. The chain links TRBV29-1 to TRBJ2-4; 12 bases align to TRBD1. This CDR3 spans 16 amino acids. The junction had 9 bases not matched to a gene; V was cut back by 3 bases and J by 6 bases. Per the germline V gene, CDR1 is SQVTM and CDR2 is ANQGSEA. CDR3 sequence reads: CSVETGTGGLVNIQYF. CDR3 DNA sequence: TGCAGCGTTGAGACCGGGACAGGGGGCTTAGTAAACATTCAGTACTTC.